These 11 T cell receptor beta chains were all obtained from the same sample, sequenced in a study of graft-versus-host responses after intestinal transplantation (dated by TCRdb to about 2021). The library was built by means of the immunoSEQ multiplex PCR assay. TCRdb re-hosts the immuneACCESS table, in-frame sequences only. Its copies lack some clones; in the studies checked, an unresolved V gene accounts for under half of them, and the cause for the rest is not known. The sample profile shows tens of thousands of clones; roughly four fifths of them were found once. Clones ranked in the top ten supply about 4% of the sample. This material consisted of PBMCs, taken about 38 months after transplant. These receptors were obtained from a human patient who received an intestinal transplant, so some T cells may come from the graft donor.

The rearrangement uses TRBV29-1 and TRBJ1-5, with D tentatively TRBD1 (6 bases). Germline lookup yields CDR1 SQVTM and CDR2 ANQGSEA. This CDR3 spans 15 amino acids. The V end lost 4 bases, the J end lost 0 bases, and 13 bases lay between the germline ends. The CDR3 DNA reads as TGCAGCGTTGGGCTCGGGGGCCATAGCAATCAGCCCCAGCATTTT. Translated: CSVGLGGHSNQPQHF.

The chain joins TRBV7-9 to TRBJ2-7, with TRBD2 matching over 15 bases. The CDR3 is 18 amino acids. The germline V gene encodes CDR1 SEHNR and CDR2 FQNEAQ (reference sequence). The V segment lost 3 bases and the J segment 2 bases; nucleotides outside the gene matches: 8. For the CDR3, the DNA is TGTGCCAGCAGCTTTCCCCCGGGACTAGCGGGAGGACCCTACGAGCAGTACTTC. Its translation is CASSFPPGLAGGPYEQYF.

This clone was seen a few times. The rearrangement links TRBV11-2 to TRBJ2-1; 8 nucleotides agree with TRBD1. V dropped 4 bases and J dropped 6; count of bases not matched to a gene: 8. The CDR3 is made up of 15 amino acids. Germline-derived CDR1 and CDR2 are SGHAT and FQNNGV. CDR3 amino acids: CASSSQGARGNEQFF. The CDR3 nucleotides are TGTGCCAGCAGCTCCCAGGGGGCGCGGGGCAATGAGCAGTTCTTC.

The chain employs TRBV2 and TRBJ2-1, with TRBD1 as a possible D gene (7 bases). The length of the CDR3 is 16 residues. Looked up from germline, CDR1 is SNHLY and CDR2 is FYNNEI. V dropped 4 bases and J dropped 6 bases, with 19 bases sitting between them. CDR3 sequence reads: CASSAPGTVGGNEQFF. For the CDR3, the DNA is TGTGCCAGCAGTGCCCCCGGGACAGTCGGGGGCAATGAGCAGTTCTTC. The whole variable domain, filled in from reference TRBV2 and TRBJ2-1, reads EPEVTQTPSHQVTQMGQEVILRCVPISNHLYFYWYRQILGQKVEFLVSFYNNEISEKSEIFDDQFSVERPDGSNFTLKIRSTKLEDSAMYFCASSAPGTVGGNEQFFGPGTRLTVL.

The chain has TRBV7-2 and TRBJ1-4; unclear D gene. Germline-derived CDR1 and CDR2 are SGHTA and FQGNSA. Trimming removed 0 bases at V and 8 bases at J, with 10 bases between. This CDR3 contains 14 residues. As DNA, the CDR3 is TGTGCCAGCAGCTTAGCGGCATTGAGGGAAAAACTGTTTTTT. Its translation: CASSLAALREKLFF.

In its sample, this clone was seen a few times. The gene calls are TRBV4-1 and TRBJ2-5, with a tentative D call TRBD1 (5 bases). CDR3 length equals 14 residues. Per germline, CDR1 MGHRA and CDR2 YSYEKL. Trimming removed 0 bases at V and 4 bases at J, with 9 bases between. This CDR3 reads CASSQERTLETQYF. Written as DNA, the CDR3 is TGCGCCAGCAGCCAAGAACGGACATTAGAGACCCAGTACTTC.

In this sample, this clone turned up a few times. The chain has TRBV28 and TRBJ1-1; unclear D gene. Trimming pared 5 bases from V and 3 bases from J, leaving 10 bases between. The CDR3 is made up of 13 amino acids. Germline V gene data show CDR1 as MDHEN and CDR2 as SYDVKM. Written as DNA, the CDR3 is TGTGCCAGCAGTACAGTAGGGTACACTGAAGCTTTCTTT. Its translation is CASSTVGYTEAFF. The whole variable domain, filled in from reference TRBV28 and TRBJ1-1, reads DVKVTQSSRYLVKRTGEKVFLECVQDMDHENMFWYRQDPGLGLRLIYFSYDVKMKEKGDIPEGYSVSREKKERFSLILESASTNQTSMYLCASSTVGYTEAFFGQGTRLTVV.

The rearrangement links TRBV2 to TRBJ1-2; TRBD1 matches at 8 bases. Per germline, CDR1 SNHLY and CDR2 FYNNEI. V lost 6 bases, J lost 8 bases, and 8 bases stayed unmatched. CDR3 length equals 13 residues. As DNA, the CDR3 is TGTGCCAGCAGAGCCGGACAGGGATGGGGCTACACCTTC. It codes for CASRAGQGWGYTF.

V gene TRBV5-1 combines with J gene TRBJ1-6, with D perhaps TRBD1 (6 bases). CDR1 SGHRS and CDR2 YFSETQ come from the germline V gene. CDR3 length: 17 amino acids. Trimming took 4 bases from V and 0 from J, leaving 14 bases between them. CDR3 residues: CASSTGQHASYNSPLHF. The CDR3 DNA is TGCGCCAGCAGCACGGGACAACATGCCTCCTATAATTCACCCCTCCACTTT.

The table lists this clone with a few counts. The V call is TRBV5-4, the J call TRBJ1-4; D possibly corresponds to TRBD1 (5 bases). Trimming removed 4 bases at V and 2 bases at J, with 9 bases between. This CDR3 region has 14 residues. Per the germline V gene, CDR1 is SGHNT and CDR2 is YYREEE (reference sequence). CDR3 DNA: TGTGCCAGCAGCGTCCGGGGGACTAATGAAAAACTGTTTTTT. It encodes CASSVRGTNEKLFF. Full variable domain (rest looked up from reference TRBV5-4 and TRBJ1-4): ETGVTQSPTHLIKTRGQQVTLRCSSQSGHNTVSWYQQALGQGPQFIFQYYREEENGRGNFPPRFSGLQFPNYSSELNVNALELDDSALYLCASSVRGTNEKLFFGSGTQLSVL.

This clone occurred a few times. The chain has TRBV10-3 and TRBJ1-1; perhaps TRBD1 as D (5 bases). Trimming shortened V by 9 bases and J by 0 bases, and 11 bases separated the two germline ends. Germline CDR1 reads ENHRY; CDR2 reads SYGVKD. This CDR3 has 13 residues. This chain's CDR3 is CAITGGVNTEAFF. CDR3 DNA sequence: TGTGCCATTACAGGTGGAGTGAACACTGAAGCTTTCTTT.